These 27 T cell receptor beta chains came from one sample sequenced in a study of cytotoxic CD8 clonotypes in ibrutinib-treated CLL. The method was immunoSEQ multiplex PCR; TCRdb's version includes in-frame clones alone and lacks a portion of them. The sample shows tens of thousands of clones, about 64% of them seen only once. Specimen: PBMCs, collected at disease progression, from a patient treated with ibrutinib. These TCRs come from a human donor with chronic lymphocytic leukemia.

The V call is TRBV6-6, the J call TRBJ2-2; D remains ambiguous. The germline V gene encodes CDR1 MNHNY and CDR2 SVGAGI (reference sequence). This CDR3 spans 15 amino acids. V was pared by 6 bases and J by 5 bases, with 16 bases between. In DNA form, the CDR3 reads TGTGCCAGCAGCACCGACCCAATACCGACCGGGGAGCTGTTTTTT. Translation gives CASSTDPIPTGELFF.

This chain links TRBV19 with TRBJ1-6; perhaps TRBD1 as D (5 bases). The CDR3 loop spans 17 amino acids. V was cut by 7 bases and J by 0 bases, with 16 bases left in between. Germline V gives CDR1 LNHDA, CDR2 SQIVND (reference sequence). The CDR3 DNA sequence: TGTGCCAGTACCTCTCAGGCAGGGAGCTCCTATAATTCACCCCTCCACTTT. Protein product: CASTSQAGSSYNSPLHF.

The chain employs TRBV21-1 and TRBJ2-3; TRBD2 reflects the table's D call only, with no check against the DNA. TRBV21-1 is deemed a pseudogene. This CDR3 has 18 amino acids. CDR3 bases: TGTGCCAGCAGCATACAACTAGCGGGGGGCCAAAACACAGATACGCAGTATTTT. Protein sequence: CASSIQLAGGQNTDTQYF.

V is TRBV6-1 and J is TRBJ1-2; 7 nucleotides agree with TRBD1. The CDR3 is made up of 14 amino acids. The V gene's germline CDR1 is MNHNS and CDR2 SASEGT. V gave up 6 bases and J gave up 4 bases; unmatched junction bases: 8. The CDR3 DNA reads TGTGCCAGCAGCCTCCCGGGACAGACCTATGGCTACACCTTC. It codes for CASSLPGQTYGYTF.

This clone appeared a few times. The rearrangement links TRBV5-4 to TRBJ1-2; TRBD1 is a possible D gene (5 bases). The CDR3 runs 13 residues. V lost 5 bases and J 4 bases, leaving 12 bases between the germline ends. Looked up from germline, CDR1 is SGHNT and CDR2 is YYREEE (reference sequence). CDR3 loop: CASRNRTLYGYTF. The CDR3 nucleotides are TGTGCCAGCAGAAACAGGACCCTCTATGGCTACACCTTC.

V gene TRBV6-5 combines with J gene TRBJ2-2; D is ambiguous. The V end was cut by 2 bases, the J end by 1 base, with 11 bases between. CDR3 length: 16 amino acids. From germline, CDR1 is MNHEY and CDR2 SVGAGI. The chain's CDR3 is CASSYPKGRNTGELFF. CDR3 bases: TGTGCCAGCAGTTACCCGAAGGGCAGGAACACCGGGGAGCTGTTTTTT.

The rearrangement joins TRBV29-1 to TRBJ2-6, with D maybe TRBD2 (6 bases). Germline loops: CDR1 SQVTM, CDR2 ANQGSEA. This CDR3 comprises 15 residues. V lost 4 bases and J lost 1, with 11 bases in between. CDR3 residues: CSVVSGGSGANVLTF. The CDR3 region has the DNA TGCAGCGTTGTCTCTGGGGGGTCTGGGGCCAACGTCCTGACTTTC.

V and J are TRBV25-1 and TRBJ2-1, with 9 bases matching TRBD1. The CDR3 is made up of 16 amino acids. J lost 5 bases, V lost 1 base, and 6 bases had no gene match. Germline-derived CDR1 and CDR2 are MGHDK and SYGVNS. CDR3 region: CASSESDRGWNNEQFF. The CDR3 DNA follows: TGTGCCAGCAGTGAATCGGACAGGGGCTGGAACAATGAGCAGTTCTTC.

This chain uses TRBV4-1 with TRBJ2-5; D is ambiguous. CDR3 length: 15 residues. Deletions cut 5 bases from V and 5 bases from J, with 18 bases between. Germline CDR1 and CDR2: MGHRA and YSYEKL. CDR3 sequence (DNA): TGCGCCAGCAGCTCCCTACGCCTAGGCGGCGAGACCCAGTACTTC. Translating it yields CASSSLRLGGETQYF.

The chain combines TRBV10-3 with TRBJ1-1; 7 bases map to TRBD1. The CDR3 extends over 19 amino acids. Germline-derived CDR1 and CDR2 are ENHRY and SYGVKD. The V gene end was trimmed by 3 bases and the J gene end by 3 bases; junction bases not matched to a gene: 19. CDR3 region: CAISDPGRLKPTGDTEAFF. The CDR3 DNA is TGTGCCATCAGTGACCCGGGACGACTAAAACCCACAGGGGACACTGAAGCTTTCTTT.

This clone showed up just a few times. In DNA form, the CDR3 reads TGTGCCATCCGCCGCGGCGCGACAGGGGGACCCTCTGGCTACACCTTC. Protein sequence: CAIRRGATGGPSGYTF. V is TRBV10-3 and J is TRBJ1-2; 9 positions agree with TRBD1. Germline assignment: CDR1 ENHRY and CDR2 SYGVKD. V lost 8 bases, J lost 7 bases, and 17 bases stayed unmatched. The CDR3 covers 16 residues.

V gene TRBV5-6 combines with J gene TRBJ2-5; 7 bases map to TRBD2. CDR1 is SGHDT, CDR2 YYEEEE, per germline. V gave up 1 base and J gave up 2 bases; unmatched junction bases: 5. This CDR3 comprises 15 residues. The CDR3 sequence: CASSLSRGLQETQYF. CDR3 coding DNA: TGTGCCAGCAGCTTGAGTAGGGGACTACAAGAGACCCAGTACTTC.

The rearrangement uses TRBV5-6 and TRBJ2-7; TRBD2 aligns across 7 bases. The CDR3 length is 15 residues. V lost 4 bases, J lost 0 bases, and 7 bases stayed unmatched. Germline values: CDR1 SGHDT, CDR2 YYEEEE. The CDR3 reads CASSRRLANSYEQYF. In DNA form, the CDR3 reads TGTGCCAGCAGCCGGAGACTAGCAAACTCCTACGAGCAGTACTTC.

The J gene is TRBJ1-2, the V gene TRBV2; a possible D gene is TRBD1 (5 bases). The V end was cut by 4 bases, the J end by 0 bases, with 12 bases between. The CDR3 totals 15 residues. Germline V lookup: CDR1 SNHLY, CDR2 FYNNEI. CDR3: CASSVSGGTNYGYTF. The CDR3 coding sequence is TGTGCCAGCAGTGTCTCTGGGGGGACTAACTATGGCTACACCTTC.

This clone has more than one count but fewer than ten. The chain recombines TRBV7-9 with TRBJ1-2; TRBD1 agrees at 7 bases. The trim removed 5 bases at V and 6 bases at J, leaving 15 bases unmatched. The CDR3 has 16 amino acids. Looked up from germline, CDR1 is SEHNR and CDR2 is FQNEAQ (reference sequence). This chain's CDR3 is CASSNKLPTGRDGYTF. CDR3 sequence (DNA): TGTGCCAGCAGCAATAAACTTCCGACAGGGAGGGATGGCTACACCTTC.

The sample holds one count of this clone. This chain joins TRBV6-6 and TRBJ1-5; a weak D match, TRBD1 (5 bases). The CDR3 extends over 16 amino acids. Germline CDR1 reads MNHNY; CDR2 reads SVGAGI (reference sequence). V was cut by 0 bases and J by 3 bases, with 12 bases left in between. The CDR3 loop reads CASSYSTGPPNQPQHF. CDR3 nucleotide sequence: TGTGCCAGCAGTTACTCGACGGGACCCCCCAATCAGCCCCAGCATTTT.

This clone was observed once. The V call is TRBV5-6, the J call TRBJ2-7; D is unresolved. Germline V gene lookup returns CDR1 SGHDT and CDR2 YYEEEE. The germline V and J ends were trimmed by 0 bases and 0 bases, with 10 bases remaining between them. The CDR3 has 15 residues. Here the CDR3 reads CASSLGRRISYEQYF. CDR3 DNA sequence: TGTGCCAGCAGCTTGGGCAGAAGGATCTCCTACGAGCAGTACTTC. Full variable domain (rest looked up from reference TRBV5-6 and TRBJ2-7): DAGVTQSPTHLIKTRGQQVTLRCSPKSGHDTVSWYQQALGQGPQFIFQYYEEEERQRGNFPDRFSGHQFPNYSSELNVNALLLGDSALYLCASSLGRRISYEQYFGPGTRLTVT.

This chain links TRBV5-1 with TRBJ1-2; 9 bases align to TRBD1. The V segment lost 0 bases and the J segment 8 bases; nucleotides outside the gene matches: 8. The CDR3 contains 15 residues. The germline gives CDR1 SGHRS, CDR2 YFSETQ. The CDR3 DNA reads TGCGCCAGCAGCTTGGCTGGACAGGGGTCCGTGGGCTACACCTTC. Translated, it gives CASSLAGQGSVGYTF.

The chain employs TRBV5-4 and TRBJ2-1, with 11 bases identical to TRBD2. V was pared by 0 bases and J by 8 bases, with 4 bases of the junction left unmatched. Germline-derived CDR1 and CDR2 are SGHNT and YYREEE (reference sequence). The CDR3 runs to 15 residues. CDR3 loop: CASSLAASGGYEQFF. In DNA form, the CDR3 reads TGTGCCAGCAGCTTGGCGGCTAGCGGGGGGTATGAGCAGTTCTTC.

The chain combines TRBV10-3 with TRBJ2-3; D is perhaps TRBD1 or TRBD2 (5 bases each). Germline V gives CDR1 ENHRY, CDR2 SYGVKD. The CDR3 has 13 amino acids. The ends were cut back, 4 bases at V and 7 bases at J, with 12 bases in the middle. CDR3 DNA sequence: TGTGCCATCAGTGGGGGGTCGGACTATACGCAGTATTTT. This codes for CAISGGSDYTQYF.

This chain links TRBV10-3 with TRBJ2-2, with 12 bases that match TRBD1. J lost 5 bases, V lost 6 bases, and 7 bases had no gene match. The CDR3 consists of 16 residues. Germline CDR1 ENHRY, CDR2 SYGVKD. This CDR3 is CAIRGDRGRPTGELFF. Here the CDR3 DNA reads TGTGCCATCAGGGGGGACAGGGGGCGTCCGACCGGGGAGCTGTTTTTT.

The genes are TRBV4-2 and TRBJ2-7; 7 nucleotides match TRBD1. This CDR3 spans 13 amino acids. Germline CDR1 LGHNA, CDR2 YNFKEQ. Trimming cost V 5 bases and J 3 bases; bases outside gene matches: 4. The DNA for the CDR3 is TGTGCCAGCAGCGAGGGGACAGACTACGAGCAGTACTTC. Translation: CASSEGTDYEQYF.

The rearrangement links TRBV7-9 to TRBJ1-5, with 8 bases that match TRBD1. Per germline, CDR1 SEHNR and CDR2 FQNEAQ (reference sequence). CDR3 length: 15 amino acids. The V segment lost 5 bases and the J segment 4 bases; nucleotides outside the gene matches: 7. The chain's CDR3 is CASSLQGAWNQPQHF. The CDR3, as DNA: TGTGCCAGCAGCCTCCAGGGGGCTTGGAATCAGCCCCAGCATTTT.

The chain combines TRBV29-1 with TRBJ1-3; tentative D call: TRBD1 (6 bases). Germline V lookup: CDR1 SQVTM, CDR2 ANQGSEA. With 5 bases removed from V and 5 bases from J, the gap between germline ends came to 13 bases. This CDR3 is built from 13 residues. DNA of the CDR3: TGCAGCGTTTCCCGGGACACAAGAAACACCATATATTTT. Amino acid sequence: CSVSRDTRNTIYF.

This clone was recorded only once. The chain is built from TRBV6-5 and TRBJ1-5; D is uncertain. This CDR3 spans 13 amino acids. From germline, CDR1 is MNHEY and CDR2 SVGAGI. Trimming removed 2 bases at V and 5 bases at J, with 7 bases between. This CDR3 is CASSYDGHQPQHF. The CDR3 DNA sequence: TGTGCCAGCAGTTACGACGGTCATCAGCCCCAGCATTTT.

The chain employs TRBV5-1 and TRBJ2-2, with D perhaps matching TRBD1 (5 bases). Looked up from germline, CDR1 is SGHRS and CDR2 is YFSETQ. V lost 4 bases and J lost 0, with 10 bases in between. CDR3 length equals 15 residues. The CDR3: CASSQTAANTGELFF. DNA of the CDR3: TGCGCCAGCAGCCAGACAGCTGCGAACACCGGGGAGCTGTTTTTT.

This clone was observed at least ten times. The chain employs TRBV2 and TRBJ2-7, with 7 bases fitting TRBD1. Germline CDR1 and CDR2: SNHLY and FYNNEI. The length of the CDR3 is 13 residues. The V and J ends lost 4 bases and 0 bases, in that order; junction bases with no gene match: 0. Here the CDR3 DNA reads TGTGCCAGCAGTGGGGACAGCTCCTACGAGCAGTACTTC. Translation gives CASSGDSSYEQYF.